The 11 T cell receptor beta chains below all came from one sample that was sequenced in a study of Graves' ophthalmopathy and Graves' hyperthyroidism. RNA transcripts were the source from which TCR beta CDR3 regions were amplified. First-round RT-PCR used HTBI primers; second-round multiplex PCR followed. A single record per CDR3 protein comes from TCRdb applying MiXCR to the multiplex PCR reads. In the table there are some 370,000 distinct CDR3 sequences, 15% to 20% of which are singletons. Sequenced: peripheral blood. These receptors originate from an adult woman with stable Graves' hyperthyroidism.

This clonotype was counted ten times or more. The chain's CDR3 is CASSQGESDEQYF. Here the CDR3 DNA reads TGCGCCAGCAGCCAGGGGGAGAGCGACGAGCAGTACTTC. This chain uses TRBV4-1 with TRBJ2-7; D may match TRBD1 or TRBD2 (5 bases each). The CDR3 is 13 residues long. The ends were cut back, 3 bases at V and 5 bases at J, with 11 bases in the middle. Germline V gene sequence: CDR1 MGHRA, CDR2 YSYEKL.

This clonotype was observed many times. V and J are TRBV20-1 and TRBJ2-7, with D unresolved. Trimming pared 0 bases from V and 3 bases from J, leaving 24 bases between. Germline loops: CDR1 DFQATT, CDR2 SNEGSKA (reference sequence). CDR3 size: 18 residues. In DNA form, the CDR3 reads TGCAGTGCTAGAGAAGAGGAACTTTCAAAGTTCCAAGACTACGAGCAGTACTTC. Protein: CSAREEELSKFQDYEQYF.

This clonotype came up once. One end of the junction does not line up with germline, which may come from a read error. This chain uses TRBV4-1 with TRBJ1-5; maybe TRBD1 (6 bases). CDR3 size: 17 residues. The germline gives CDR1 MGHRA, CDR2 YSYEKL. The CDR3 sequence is CASSQETGTYSNQPQRF. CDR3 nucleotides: TGCGCCAGCAGCCAAGAAACAGGGACGTATAGCAATCAGCCCCAGCGTTTT.

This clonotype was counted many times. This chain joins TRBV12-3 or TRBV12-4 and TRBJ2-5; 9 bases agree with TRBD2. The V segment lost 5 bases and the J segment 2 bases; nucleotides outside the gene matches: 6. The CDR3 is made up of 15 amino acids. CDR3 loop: CASSQLAGTQETQYF. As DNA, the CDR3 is TGTGCCAGCAGTCAACTAGCGGGTACGCAAGAGACCCAGTACTTC.

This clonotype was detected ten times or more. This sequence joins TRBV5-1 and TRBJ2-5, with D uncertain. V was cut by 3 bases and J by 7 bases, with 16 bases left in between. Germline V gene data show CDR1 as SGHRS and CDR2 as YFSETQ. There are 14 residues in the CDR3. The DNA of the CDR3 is TGCGCCAGCAGCTCGCACGCTGAACCAGGGACCCAGTACTTC. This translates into CASSSHAEPGTQYF.

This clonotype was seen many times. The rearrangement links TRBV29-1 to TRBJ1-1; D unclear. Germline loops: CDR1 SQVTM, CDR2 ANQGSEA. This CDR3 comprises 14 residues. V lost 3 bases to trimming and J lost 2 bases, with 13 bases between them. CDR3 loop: CSVDSQSLNTEAFF. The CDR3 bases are TGCAGCGTTGACTCGCAGTCCCTTAACACTGAAGCTTTCTTT.

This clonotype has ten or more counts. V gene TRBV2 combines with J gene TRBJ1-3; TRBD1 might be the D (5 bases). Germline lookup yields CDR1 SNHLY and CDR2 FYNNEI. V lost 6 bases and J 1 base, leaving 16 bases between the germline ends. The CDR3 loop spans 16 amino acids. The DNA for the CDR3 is TGTGCCAGCAGCGCAATCCTAGGGGAATCTGGAAACACCATATATTTT. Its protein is CASSAILGESGNTIYF.

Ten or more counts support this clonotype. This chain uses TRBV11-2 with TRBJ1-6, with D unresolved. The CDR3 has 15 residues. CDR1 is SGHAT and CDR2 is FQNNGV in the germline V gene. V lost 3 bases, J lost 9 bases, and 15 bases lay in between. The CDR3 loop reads CASSFTGWSSSPLHF. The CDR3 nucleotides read TGTGCCAGCAGCTTTACGGGGTGGAGTAGTTCACCCCTCCACTTT.

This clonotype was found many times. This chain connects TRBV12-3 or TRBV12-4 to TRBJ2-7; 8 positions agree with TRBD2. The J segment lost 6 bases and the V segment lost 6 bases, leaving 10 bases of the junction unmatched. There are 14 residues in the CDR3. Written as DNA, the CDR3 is TGTGCCAGCAGCATCAGCGGGAGTCTCTCCGAGCAGTACTTC. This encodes CASSISGSLSEQYF.

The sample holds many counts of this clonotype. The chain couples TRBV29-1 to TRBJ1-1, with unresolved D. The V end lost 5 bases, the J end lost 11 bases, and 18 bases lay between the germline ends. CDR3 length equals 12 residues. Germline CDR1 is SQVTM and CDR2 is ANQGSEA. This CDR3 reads CSVLSDRRGAFF. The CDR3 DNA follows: TGCAGCGTTCTCTCGGACCGCCGTGGGGCTTTCTTT.

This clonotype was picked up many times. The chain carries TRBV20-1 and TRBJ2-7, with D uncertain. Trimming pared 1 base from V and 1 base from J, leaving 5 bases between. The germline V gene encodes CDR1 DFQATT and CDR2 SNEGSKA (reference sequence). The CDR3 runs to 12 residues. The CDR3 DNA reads TGCAGTGCTAGAGCCGGGTCCTACGAGCAGTACTTC. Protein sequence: CSARAGSYEQYF.